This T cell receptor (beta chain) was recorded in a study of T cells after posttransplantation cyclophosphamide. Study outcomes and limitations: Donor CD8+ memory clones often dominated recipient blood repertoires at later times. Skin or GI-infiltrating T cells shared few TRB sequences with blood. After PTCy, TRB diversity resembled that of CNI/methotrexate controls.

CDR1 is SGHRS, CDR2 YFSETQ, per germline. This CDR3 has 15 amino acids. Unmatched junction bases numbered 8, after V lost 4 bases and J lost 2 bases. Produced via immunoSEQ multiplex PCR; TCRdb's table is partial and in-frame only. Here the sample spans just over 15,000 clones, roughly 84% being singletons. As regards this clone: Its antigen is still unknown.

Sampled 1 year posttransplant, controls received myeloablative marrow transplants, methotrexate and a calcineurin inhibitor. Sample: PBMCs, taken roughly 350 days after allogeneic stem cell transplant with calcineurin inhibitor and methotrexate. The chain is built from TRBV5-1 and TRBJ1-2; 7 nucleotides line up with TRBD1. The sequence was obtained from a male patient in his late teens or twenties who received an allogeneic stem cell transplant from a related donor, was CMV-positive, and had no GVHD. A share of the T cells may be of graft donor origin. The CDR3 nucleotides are TGCGCCAGCAGCCCGGGGGACAGAGAAAACTATGGCTACACCTTC. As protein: CASSPGDRENYGYTF.